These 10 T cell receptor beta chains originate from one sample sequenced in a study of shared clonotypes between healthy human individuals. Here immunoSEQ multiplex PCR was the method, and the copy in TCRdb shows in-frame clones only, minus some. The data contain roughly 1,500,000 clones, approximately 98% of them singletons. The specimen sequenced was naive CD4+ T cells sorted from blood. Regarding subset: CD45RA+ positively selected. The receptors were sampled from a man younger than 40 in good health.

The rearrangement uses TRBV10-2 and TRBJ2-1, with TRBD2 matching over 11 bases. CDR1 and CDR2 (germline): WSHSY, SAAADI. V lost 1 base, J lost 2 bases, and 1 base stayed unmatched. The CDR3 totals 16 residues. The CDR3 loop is CASSELAGGTYNEQFF. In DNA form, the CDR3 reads TGCGCCAGCAGTGAGTTAGCGGGAGGGACCTACAATGAGCAGTTCTTC.

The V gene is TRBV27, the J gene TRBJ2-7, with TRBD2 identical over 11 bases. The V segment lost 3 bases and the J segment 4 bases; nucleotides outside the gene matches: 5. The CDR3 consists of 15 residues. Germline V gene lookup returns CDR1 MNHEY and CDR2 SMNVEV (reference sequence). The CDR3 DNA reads TGTGCCAGCAGTTTCAGCAGACTAGCGGGGTACGAGCAGTACTTC. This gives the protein CASSFSRLAGYEQYF.

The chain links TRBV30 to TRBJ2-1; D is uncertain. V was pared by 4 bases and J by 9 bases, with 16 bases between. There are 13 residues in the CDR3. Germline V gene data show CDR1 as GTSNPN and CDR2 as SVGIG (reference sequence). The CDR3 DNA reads TGTGCCTGGAATTCACTTTCGCGGATTGAGCAGTTCTTC. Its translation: CAWNSLSRIEQFF. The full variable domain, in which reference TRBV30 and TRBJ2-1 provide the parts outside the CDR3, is SQTIHQWPATLVQPVGSPLSLECTVEGTSNPNLYWYRQAAGRGLQLLFYSVGIGQISSEVPQNLSASRPQDRQFILSSKKLLLSDSGFYLCAWNSLSRIEQFFGPGTRLTVL.

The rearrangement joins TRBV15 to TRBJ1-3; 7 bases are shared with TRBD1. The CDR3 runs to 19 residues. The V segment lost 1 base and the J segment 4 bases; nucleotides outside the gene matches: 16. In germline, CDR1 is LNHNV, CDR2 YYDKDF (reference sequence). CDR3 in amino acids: CATSRVGGGYRDSGNTIYF. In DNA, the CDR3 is TGTGCCACCAGCAGAGTGGGAGGGGGGTACCGGGACAGCGGAAACACCATATATTTT.

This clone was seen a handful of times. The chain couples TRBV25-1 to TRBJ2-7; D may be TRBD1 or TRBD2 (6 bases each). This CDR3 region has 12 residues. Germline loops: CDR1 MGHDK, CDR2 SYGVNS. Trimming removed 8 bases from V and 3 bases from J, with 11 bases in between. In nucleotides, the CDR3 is TGTGCCAGCCAGGGGCGGGGCTACGAGCAGTACTTC. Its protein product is CASQGRGYEQYF.

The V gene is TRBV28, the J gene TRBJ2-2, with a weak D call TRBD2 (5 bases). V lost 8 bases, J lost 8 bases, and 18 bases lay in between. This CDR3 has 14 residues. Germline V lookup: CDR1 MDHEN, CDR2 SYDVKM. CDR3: CASLLTNRGGELFF. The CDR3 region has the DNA TGTGCCAGCCTACTCACAAACCGGGGAGGGGAGCTGTTTTTT.

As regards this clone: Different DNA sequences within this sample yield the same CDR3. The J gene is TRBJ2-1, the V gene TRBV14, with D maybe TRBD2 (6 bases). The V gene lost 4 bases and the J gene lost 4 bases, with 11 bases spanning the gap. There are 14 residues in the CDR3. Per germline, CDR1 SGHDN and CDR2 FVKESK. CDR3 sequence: CASSRTRGYNEQFF. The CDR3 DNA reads TGTGCCAGCAGCCGGACTCGGGGGTACAATGAGCAGTTCTTC.

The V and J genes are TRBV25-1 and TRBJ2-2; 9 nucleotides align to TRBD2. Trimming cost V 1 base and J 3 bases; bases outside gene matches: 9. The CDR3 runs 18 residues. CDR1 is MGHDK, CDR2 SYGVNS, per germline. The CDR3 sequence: CASSESFSGSDYTGELFF. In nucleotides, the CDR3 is TGTGCCAGCAGTGAATCGTTTAGCGGGAGTGATTACACCGGGGAGCTGTTTTTT.

CDR3 residues: CASSPGTGGAWGNQPQHF. The CDR3 nucleotides read TGTGCCAGCAGTCCCGGGACAGGGGGCGCATGGGGCAATCAGCCCCAGCATTTT. This chain joins TRBV28 and TRBJ1-5; TRBD1 matches 12 bases. From germline, CDR1 is MDHEN and CDR2 SYDVKM. The CDR3 is made up of 18 amino acids. V was clipped by 5 bases and J by 2 bases; unmatched bases: 10.

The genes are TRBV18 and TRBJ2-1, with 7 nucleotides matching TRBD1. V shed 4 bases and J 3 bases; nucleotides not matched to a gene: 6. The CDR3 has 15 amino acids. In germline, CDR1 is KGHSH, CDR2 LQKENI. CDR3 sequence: CASSRRTGSYNEQFF. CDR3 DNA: TGTGCCAGCTCACGTCGGACAGGCAGCTACAATGAGCAGTTCTTC.